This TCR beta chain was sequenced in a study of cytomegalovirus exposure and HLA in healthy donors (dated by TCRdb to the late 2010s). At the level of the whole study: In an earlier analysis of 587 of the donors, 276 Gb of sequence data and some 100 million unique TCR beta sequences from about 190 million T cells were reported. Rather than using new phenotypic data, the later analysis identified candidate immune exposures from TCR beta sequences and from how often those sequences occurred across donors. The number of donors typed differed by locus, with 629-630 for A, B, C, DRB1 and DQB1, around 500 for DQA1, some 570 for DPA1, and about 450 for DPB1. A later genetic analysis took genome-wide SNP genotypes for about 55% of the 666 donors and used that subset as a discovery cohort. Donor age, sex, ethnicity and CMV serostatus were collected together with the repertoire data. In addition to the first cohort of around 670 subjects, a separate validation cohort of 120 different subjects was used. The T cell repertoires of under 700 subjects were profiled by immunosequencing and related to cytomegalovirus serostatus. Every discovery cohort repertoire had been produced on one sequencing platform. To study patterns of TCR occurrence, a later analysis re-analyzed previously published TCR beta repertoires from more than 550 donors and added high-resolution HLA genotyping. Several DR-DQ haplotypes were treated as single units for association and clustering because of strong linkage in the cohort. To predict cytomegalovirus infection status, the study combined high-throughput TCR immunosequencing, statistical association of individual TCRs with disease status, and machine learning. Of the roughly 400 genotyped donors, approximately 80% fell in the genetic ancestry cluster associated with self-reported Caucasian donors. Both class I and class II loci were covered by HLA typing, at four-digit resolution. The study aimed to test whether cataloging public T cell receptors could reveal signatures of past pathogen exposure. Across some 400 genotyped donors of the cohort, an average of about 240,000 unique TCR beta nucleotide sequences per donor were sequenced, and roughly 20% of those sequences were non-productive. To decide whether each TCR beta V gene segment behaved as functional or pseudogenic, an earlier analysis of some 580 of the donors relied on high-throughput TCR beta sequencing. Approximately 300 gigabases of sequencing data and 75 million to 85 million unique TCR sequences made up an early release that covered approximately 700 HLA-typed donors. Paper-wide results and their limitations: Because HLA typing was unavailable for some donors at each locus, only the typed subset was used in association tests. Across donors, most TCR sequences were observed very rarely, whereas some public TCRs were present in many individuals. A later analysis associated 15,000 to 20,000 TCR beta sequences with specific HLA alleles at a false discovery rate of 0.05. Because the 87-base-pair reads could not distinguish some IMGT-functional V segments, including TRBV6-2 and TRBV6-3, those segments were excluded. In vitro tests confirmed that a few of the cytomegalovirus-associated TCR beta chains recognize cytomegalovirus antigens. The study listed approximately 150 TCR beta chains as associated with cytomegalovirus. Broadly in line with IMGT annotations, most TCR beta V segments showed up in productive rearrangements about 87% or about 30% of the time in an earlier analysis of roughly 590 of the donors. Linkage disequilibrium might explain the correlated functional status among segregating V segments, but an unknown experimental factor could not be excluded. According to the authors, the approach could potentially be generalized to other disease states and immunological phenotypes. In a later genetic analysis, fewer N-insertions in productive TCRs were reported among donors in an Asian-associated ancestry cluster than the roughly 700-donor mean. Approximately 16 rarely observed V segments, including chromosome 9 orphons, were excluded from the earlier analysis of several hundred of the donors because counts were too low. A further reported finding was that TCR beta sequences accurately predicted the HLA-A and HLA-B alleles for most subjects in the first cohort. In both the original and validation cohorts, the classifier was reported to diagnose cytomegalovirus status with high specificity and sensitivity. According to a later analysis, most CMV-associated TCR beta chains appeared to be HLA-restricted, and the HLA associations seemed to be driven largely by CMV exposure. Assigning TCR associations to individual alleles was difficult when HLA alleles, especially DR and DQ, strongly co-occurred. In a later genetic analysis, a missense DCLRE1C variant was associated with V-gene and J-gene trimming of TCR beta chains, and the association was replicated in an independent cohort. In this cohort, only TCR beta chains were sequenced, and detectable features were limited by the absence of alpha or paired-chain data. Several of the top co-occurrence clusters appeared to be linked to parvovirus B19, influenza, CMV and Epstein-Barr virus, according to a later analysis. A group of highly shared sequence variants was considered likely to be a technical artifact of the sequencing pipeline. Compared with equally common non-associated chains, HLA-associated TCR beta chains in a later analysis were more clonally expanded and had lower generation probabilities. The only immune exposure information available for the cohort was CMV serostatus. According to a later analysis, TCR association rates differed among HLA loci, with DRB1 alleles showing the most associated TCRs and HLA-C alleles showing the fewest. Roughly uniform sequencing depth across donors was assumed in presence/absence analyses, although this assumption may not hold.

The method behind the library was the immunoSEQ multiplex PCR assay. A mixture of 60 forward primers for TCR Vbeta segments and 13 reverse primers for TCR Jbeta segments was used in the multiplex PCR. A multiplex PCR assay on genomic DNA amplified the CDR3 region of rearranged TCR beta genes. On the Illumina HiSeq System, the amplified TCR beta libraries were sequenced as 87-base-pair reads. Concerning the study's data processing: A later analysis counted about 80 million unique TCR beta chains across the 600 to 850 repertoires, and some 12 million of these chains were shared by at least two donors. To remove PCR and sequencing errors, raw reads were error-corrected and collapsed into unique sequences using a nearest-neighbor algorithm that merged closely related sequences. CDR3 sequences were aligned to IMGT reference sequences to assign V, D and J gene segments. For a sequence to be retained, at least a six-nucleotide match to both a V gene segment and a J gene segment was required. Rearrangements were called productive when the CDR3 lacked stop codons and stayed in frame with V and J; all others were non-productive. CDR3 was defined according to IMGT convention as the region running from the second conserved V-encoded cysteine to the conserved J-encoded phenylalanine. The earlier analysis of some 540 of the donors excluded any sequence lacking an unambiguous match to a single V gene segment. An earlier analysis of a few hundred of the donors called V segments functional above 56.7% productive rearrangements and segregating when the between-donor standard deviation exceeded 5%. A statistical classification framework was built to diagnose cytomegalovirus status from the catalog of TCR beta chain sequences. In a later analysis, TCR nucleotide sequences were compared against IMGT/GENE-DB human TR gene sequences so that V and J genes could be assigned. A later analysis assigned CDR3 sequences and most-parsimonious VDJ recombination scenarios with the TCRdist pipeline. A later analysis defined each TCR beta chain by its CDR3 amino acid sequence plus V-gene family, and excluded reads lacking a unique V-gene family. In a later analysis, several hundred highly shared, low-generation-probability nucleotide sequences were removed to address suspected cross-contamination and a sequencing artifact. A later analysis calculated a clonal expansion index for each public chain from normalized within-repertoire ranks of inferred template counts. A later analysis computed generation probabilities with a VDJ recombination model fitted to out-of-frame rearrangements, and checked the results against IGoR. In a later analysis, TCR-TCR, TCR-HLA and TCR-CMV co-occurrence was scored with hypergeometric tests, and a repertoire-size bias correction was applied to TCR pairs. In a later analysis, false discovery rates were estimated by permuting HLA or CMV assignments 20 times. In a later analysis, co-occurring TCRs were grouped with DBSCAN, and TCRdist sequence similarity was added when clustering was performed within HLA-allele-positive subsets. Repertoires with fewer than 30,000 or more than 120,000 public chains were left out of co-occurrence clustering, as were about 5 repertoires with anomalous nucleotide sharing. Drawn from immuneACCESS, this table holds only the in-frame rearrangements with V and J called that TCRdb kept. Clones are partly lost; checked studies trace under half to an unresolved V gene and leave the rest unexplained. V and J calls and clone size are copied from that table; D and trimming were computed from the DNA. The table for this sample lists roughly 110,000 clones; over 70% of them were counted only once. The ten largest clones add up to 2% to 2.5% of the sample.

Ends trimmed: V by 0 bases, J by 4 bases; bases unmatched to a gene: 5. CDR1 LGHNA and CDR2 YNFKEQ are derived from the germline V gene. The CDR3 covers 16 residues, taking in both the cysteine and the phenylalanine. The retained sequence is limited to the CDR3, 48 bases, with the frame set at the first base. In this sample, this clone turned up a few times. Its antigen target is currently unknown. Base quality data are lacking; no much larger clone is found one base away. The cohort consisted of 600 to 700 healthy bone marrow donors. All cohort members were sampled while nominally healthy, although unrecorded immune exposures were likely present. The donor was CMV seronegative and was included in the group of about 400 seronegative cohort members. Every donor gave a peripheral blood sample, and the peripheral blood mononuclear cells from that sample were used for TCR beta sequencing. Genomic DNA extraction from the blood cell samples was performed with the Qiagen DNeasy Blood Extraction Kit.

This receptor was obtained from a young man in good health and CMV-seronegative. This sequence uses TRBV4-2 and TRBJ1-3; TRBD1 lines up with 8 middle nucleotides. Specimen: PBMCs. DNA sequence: TGTGCCAGCAGCCAAGATGGGCCAGGGGGCGGAAACACCATATATTTT. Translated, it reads CASSQDGPGGGNTIYF.